Presented here are 2 T cell receptor beta chains from one specimen sequenced in a study of T cell responses to AZD1222 COVID-19 vaccine. Profiled with immunoSEQ multiplex PCR; TCRdb holds only in-frame clones, not every one. Of more than 85,000 clones listed, 70% to 85% are singletons. The sequencing here drew on peripheral blood, taken on day 0 of AZD1222 vaccination. Source of these receptors: an adult in good health.

This chain joins TRBV30 and TRBJ1-5; 8 bases align to TRBD1. Trimming at V came to 8 bases and at J to 6 bases, leaving 0 bases not matched to a gene. The CDR3 loop spans 10 amino acids. Looked up from germline, CDR1 is GTSNPN and CDR2 is SVGIG (reference sequence). This CDR3 reads CATGGQPQHF. The CDR3 bases are TGTGCCACAGGGGGTCAGCCCCAGCATTTT.

This clone showed up just a few times. The rearrangement uses TRBV15 and TRBJ2-3, with a possible D match to TRBD1 (6 bases). Germline V CDR1 and CDR2: LNHNV, YYDKDF (reference sequence). V was clipped by 1 base and J by 5 bases, with 10 bases between them. The length of the CDR3 is 14 residues. CDR3 nucleotides: TGTGCCACCAGCAGAGGGCAGGGGAGAGATACGCAGTATTTT. As protein: CATSRGQGRDTQYF.